The source of this TCR beta chain is a study of T cell responses to AZD1222 COVID-19 vaccine. Overall study findings and caveats: Two AZD1222 doses significantly raised spike-specific TCR breadth and depth over controls. Clonal diversity may have been underestimated, and the donors were mostly white British, with more females than males.

TCRdb keeps only in-frame clones here, not all; method: immunoSEQ multiplex PCR. The sample lists 95,000 to 150,000 clones, about 90% occurring once. Turning to this clone: Its antigen is undetermined.

CDR3 length equals 15 residues. The germline V gene encodes CDR1 MNHEY and CDR2 SVGAGI. Losses at the gene ends were 8 bases for V and 5 bases for J; bases not matched to a gene: 6. Sequencing was performed on peripheral blood, taken on day 0 of AZD1222 vaccination. The V and J genes are TRBV6-5 and TRBJ2-7; 16 bases are shared with TRBD2. The clonotype comes from an adult in good health. The CDR3 region is CASSPGTSGRDEQYF. DNA for the CDR3: TGTGCCAGCTCTCCAGGGACTAGCGGGAGGGACGAGCAGTACTTC.